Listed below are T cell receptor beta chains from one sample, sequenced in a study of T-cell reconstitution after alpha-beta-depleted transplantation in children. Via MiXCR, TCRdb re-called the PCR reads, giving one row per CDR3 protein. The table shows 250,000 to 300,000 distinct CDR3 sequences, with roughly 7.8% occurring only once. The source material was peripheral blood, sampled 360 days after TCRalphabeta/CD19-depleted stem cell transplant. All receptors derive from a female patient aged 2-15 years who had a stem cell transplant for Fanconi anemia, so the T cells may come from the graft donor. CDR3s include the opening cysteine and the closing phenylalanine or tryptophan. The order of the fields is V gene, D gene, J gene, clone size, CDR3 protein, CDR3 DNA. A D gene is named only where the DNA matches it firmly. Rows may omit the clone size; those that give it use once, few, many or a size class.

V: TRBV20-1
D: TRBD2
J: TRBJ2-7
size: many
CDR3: CSARRNSGVESYEQYF
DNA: TGCAGTGCTAGGCGGAATAGCGGGGTTGAATCCTACGAGCAGTACTTC

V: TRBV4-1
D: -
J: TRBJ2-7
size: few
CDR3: CASSQYEAREQYF
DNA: TGCGCCAGCAGCCAATACGAGGCGCGGGAGCAGTACTTC

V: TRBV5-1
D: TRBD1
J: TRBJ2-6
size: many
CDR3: CASSLQGAMNVGSGANVLTF
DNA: TGCGCCAGCAGCTTGCAGGGGGCGATGAACGTTGGTTCTGGGGCCAACGTCCTGACTTTC

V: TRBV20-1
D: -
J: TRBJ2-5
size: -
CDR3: CSARDRLRGQETQYF
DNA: TGCAGTGCTAGAGATAGGCTAAGGGGGCAAGAGACCCAGTACTTC

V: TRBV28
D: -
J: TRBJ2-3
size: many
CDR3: CASTLAVNRADTQYF
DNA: TGTGCCAGCACCTTAGCCGTGAATCGGGCTGATACGCAGTATTTT

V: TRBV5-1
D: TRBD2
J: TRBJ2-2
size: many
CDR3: CASSGLAGYDTGELFF
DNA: TGCGCCAGCAGTGGCCTAGCGGGATATGACACCGGGGAGCTGTTTTTT

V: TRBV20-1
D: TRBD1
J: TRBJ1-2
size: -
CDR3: CSASRGLGYRYTF
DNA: TGCAGTGCTAGTAGGGGGCTCGGTTATCGCTACACCTTC

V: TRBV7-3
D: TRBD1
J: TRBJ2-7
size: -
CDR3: CASNPQGASYEQYF
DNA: TGTGCCAGCAACCCCCAGGGGGCTTCCTACGAGCAGTACTTC

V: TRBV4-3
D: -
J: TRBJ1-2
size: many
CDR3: CASSQDLGAGAVYGYTF
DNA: TGCGCCAGCAGCCAAGATCTGGGAGCAGGGGCGGTCTATGGCTACACCTTC

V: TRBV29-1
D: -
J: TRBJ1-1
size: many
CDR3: CSVWDLGTEAFF
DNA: TGCAGCGTTTGGGACTTGGGCACTGAAGCTTTCTTT

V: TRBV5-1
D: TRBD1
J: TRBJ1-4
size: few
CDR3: CASSLGQGMEELFF
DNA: TGCGCCAGCAGCTTGGGACAGGGAATGGAAGAACTGTTTTTT

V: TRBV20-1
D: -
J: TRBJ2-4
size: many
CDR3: CSARFRLAKNIQYF
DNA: TGCAGTGCTAGATTTCGACTAGCCAAAAACATTCAGTACTTC

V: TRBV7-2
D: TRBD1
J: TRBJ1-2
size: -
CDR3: CASSPQTGLGYGGYTF
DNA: TGTGCCAGCAGCCCTCAGACAGGGTTGGGATATGGTGGCTACACCTTC

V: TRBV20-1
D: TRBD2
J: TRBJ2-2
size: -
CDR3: CCASGTSGRRDGELFF
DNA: TGCTGCGCTTCCGGGACTAGCGGGAGAAGGGACGGGGAGCTGTTTTTT

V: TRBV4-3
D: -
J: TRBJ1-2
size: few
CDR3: CASSQVGGDTYGYTF
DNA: TGCGCCAGCAGCCAAGTGGGCGGGGACACCTATGGCTACACCTTC

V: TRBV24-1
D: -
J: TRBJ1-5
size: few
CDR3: CATSGKTAPNQPQHF
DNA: TGTGCCACCAGTGGTAAGACAGCGCCCAATCAGCCCCAGCATTTT

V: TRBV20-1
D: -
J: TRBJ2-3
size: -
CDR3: CSARAGPGPDTQYF
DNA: TGCAGTGCTAGGGCAGGTCCGGGGCCAGATACGCAGTATTTT

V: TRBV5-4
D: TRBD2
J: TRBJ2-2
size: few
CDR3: CASSHSGGNTGELFF
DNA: TGTGCCAGCAGTCATAGCGGGGGGAACACCGGGGAGCTGTTTTTT

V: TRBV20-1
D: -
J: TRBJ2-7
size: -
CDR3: CSATKPLGHSLLYEQYF
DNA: TGCAGTGCTACCAAACCCTTGGGACACTCACTTCTCTACGAGCAGTACTTC

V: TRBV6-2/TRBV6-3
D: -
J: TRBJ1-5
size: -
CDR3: CASSYGHRGDQPQHF
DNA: TGTGCCAGCAGTTACGGACACCGGGGGGATCAGCCCCAGCATTTT

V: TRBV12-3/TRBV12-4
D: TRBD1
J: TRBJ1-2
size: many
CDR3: CASSLRTGTGYTF
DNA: TGTGCCAGCAGTTTAAGGACAGGGACCGGCTACACCTTC

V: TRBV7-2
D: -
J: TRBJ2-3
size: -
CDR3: CASGPGLDTQYF
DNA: TGTGCCAGCGGACCGGGTCTAGATACGCAGTATTTT

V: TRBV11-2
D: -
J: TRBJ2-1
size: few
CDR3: CASSLANSYNEQFF
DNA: TGTGCCAGCAGCTTAGCAAACTCCTACAATGAGCAGTTCTTC

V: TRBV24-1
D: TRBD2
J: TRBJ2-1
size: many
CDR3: CATSDWTSDNEQFF
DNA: TGTGCCACCAGTGATTGGACTAGCGACAATGAGCAGTTCTTC

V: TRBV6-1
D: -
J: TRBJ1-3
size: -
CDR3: CASRTASSGNTIYF
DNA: TGTGCCAGCAGGACAGCTTCTTCTGGAAACACCATATATTTT

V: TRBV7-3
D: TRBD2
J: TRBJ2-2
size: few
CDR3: CASSPGVAGANTGELFF
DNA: TGTGCCAGCAGCCCCGGGGTAGCGGGGGCTAACACCGGGGAGCTGTTTTTT

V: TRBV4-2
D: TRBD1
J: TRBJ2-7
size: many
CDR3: CASSQATGTGDEQYF
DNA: TGTGCCAGCAGCCAAGCAACCGGGACAGGGGACGAGCAGTACTTC

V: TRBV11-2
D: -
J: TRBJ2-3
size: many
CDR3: CASSPLRGSTDTQYF
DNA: TGTGCCAGCAGCCCTTTGAGGGGGAGCACAGATACGCAGTATTTT

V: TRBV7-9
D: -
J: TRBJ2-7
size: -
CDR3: CASSLEGNRYTYEQYF
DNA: TGTGCCAGCAGCTTAGAGGGCAATCGTTATACCTACGAGCAGTACTTC

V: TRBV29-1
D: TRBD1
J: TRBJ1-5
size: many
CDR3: CSTGTATGLPQHF
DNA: TGCAGCACCGGGACAGCCACTGGACTTCCCCAGCATTTT

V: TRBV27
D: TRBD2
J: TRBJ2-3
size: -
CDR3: CASSFQRGVQHGTDTQYF
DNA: TGTGCCAGCAGTTTTCAGCGGGGGGTTCAGCATGGCACAGATACGCAGTATTTT

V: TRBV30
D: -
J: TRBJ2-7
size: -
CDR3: CAWSAGAKQYF
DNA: TGTGCCTGGAGTGCGGGAGCCAAGCAGTACTTC

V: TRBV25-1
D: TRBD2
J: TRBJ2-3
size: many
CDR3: CARRSGGQNTQYF
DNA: TGTGCCAGACGAAGCGGGGGGCAAAATACGCAGTATTTT

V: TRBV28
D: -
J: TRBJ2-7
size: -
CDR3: CASSSGGPRYEQYF
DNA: TGTGCCAGCAGTTCAGGTGGCCCTCGCTACGAGCAGTACTTC

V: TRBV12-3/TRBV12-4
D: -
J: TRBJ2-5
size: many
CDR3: CASRSPRQETQYF
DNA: TGTGCCAGCAGAAGTCCCCGCCAAGAGACCCAGTACTTC

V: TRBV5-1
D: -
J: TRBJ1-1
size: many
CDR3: CASSLAPSRPRQRNTEAFF
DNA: TGCGCCAGCAGCTTGGCCCCTAGCCGGCCCAGACAGCGAAACACTGAAGCTTTCTTT

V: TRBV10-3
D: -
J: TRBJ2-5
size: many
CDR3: CAISESTQRQKGAQYF
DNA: TGTGCCATCAGTGAGTCGACTCAGAGGCAGAAAGGGGCCCAGTACTTC

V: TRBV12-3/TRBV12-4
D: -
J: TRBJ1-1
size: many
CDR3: CASSLQGRTEAFF
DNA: TGTGCCAGCAGTTTACAGGGGAGAACTGAAGCTTTCTTT

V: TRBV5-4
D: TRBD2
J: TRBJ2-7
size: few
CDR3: CASSSVTSGTIYEQYF
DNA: TGTGCCAGCAGCTCGGTGACTAGCGGAACTATCTACGAGCAGTACTTC

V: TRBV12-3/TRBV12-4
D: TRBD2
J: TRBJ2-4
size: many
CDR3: CASSLLHGGALMAKNIQYF
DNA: TGTGCCAGCAGTCTTTTACACGGGGGGGCTCTTATGGCCAAAAACATTCAGTACTTC

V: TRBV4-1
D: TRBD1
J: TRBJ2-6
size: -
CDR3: CASSVPGQGAPGANVLTF
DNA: TGCGCCAGCAGCGTACCGGGACAGGGGGCGCCTGGGGCCAACGTCCTGACTTTC

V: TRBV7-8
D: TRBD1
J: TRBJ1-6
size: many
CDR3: CASSIQGTNSPLHF
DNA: TGTGCCAGCAGCATACAGGGGACGAATTCACCCCTCCACTTT

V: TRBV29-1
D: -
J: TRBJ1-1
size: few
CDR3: CSVEGWGRSGTEAFF
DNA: TGCAGCGTTGAAGGTTGGGGGAGGAGCGGCACTGAAGCTTTCTTT

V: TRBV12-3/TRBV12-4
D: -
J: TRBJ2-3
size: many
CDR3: CASSFSDTQYF
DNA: TGTGCCAGCAGCTTCTCAGATACGCAGTATTTT

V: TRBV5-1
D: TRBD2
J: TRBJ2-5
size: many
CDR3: CASSLPQGLAGSRETQYF
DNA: TGCGCCAGCAGCTTGCCCCAGGGACTAGCGGGGTCTAGAGAGACCCAGTACTTC

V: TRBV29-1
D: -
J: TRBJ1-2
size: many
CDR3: CSVTSGITGWDYGYTF
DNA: TGCAGCGTTACGTCGGGGATAACAGGGTGGGACTATGGCTACACCTTC

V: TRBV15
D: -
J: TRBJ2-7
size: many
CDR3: CATSNQRGSSYEQYF
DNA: TGTGCCACCAGCAATCAGAGGGGATCCTCCTACGAGCAGTACTTC

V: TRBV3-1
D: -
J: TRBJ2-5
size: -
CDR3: CASSQRPGERTQYF
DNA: TGTGCCAGCAGCCAACGCCCCGGGGAGAGAACCCAGTACTTC

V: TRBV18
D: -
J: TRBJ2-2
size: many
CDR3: CASSQNQRDSYGEVFF
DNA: TGTGCCAGCTCACAAAACCAACGGGACTCCTACGGGGAAGTGTTTTTT

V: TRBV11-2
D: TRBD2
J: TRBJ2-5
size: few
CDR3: CASSEWVLAGGGETQYF
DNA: TGTGCCAGCAGCGAGTGGGTTCTAGCGGGGGGTGGGGAGACCCAGTACTTC

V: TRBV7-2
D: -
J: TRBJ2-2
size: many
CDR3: CASSWTIKGELFF
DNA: TGTGCCAGCAGCTGGACTATTAAGGGGGAGCTGTTTTTT

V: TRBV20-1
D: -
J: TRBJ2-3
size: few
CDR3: CSANPLDARVGDTQYF
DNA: TGCAGTGCCAATCCTCTGGACGCCCGGGTTGGAGATACGCAGTATTTT

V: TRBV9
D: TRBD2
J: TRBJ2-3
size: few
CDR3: CASTSGVTDTQYF
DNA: TGTGCCAGCACTAGCGGGGTCACAGATACGCAGTATTTT